The 30 T cell receptor beta chains given below trace back to one sample, sequenced in a study of T cell responses to AZD1222 COVID-19 vaccine (dated by TCRdb to the early 2020s). The method was the immunoSEQ multiplex PCR assay. Not all clones reach the TCRdb copy of this immuneACCESS table, which keeps in-frame sequences only. Checked studies attribute under half of the gap to unresolved V genes and leave the rest unexplained. This sample lists 180,000 or so clones; approximately 91% were detected once. Approximately 1.9% of the sample is taken by the ten largest. The time point label here, explained by the study, means: about 28 days (+/-7) after the second vaccine dose. Sequenced material: peripheral blood, taken 28 days after the second AZD1222 dose. The receptors shown here come from an adult who received the AZD1222 COVID-19 vaccine.

This sequence joins TRBV7-9 and TRBJ2-3; 9 bases line up with TRBD2. Germline CDR1 SEHNR, CDR2 FQNEAQ (reference sequence). Unmatched junction bases numbered 3, after V lost 3 bases and J lost 2 bases. This CDR3 is 15 amino acids long. CDR3 in amino acids: CASSFSGGVTDTQYF. Written as DNA, the CDR3 is TGTGCCAGCAGCTTTAGCGGGGGCGTCACAGATACGCAGTATTTT.

This clone was recorded only once. The chain uses TRBV19 and TRBJ1-6; 9 bases align to TRBD1. The V segment lost 5 bases and the J segment 10 bases; nucleotides outside the gene matches: 9. CDR3 length: 15 amino acids. Germline V gives CDR1 LNHDA, CDR2 SQIVND (reference sequence). CDR3 DNA: TGTGCCAGTAGTTCAGACAGGGGGAAGAGCTCACCCCTCCACTTT. Its translation is CASSSDRGKSSPLHF.

J is TRBJ1-3 and V is TRBV6-5; tentative D call: TRBD1 (5 bases). The CDR3 spans 15 residues. V lost 6 bases, J lost 0 bases, and 12 bases lay in between. Germline V lookup: CDR1 MNHEY, CDR2 SVGAGI. This chain's CDR3 is CASRLDSLSGNTIYF. The CDR3 coding sequence is TGTGCCAGCAGGCTAGACAGTCTCTCTGGAAACACCATATATTTT.

DNA of the CDR3: TGTGCCTGGAATCCTACAGGGGATTCACCCCTCCACTTT. Its protein is CAWNPTGDSPLHF. This rearrangement joins TRBV30 to TRBJ1-6; 7 bases map to TRBD1. The V and J ends lost 4 bases and 8 bases, in that order; junction bases with no gene match: 5. The V gene's germline CDR1 is GTSNPN and CDR2 SVGIG (reference sequence). The CDR3 spans 13 residues.

This chain links TRBV7-2 with TRBJ1-5; D ambiguous. CDR3 size: 12 residues. Germline V gene lookup returns CDR1 SGHTA and CDR2 FQGNSA. Trimming stripped 8 bases from V and 0 bases from J, with 5 bases between. In nucleotides, the CDR3 is TGTGCCAGCGGGCGTAGCAATCAGCCCCAGCATTTT. Protein product: CASGRSNQPQHF.

The J gene is TRBJ2-5, the V gene TRBV7-9; D may be TRBD1 (6 bases). This CDR3 region has 16 residues. Per the germline V gene, CDR1 is SEHNR and CDR2 is FQNEAQ (reference sequence). Trimming removed 5 bases at V and 1 base at J, with 17 bases between. The CDR3, as DNA: TGTGCCAGCAGCCGCCGACAGGCGAGCTTCCAAGAGACCCAGTACTTC. As protein: CASSRRQASFQETQYF. The entire variable domain, with the rest obtained from reference TRBV7-9 and TRBJ2-5, is as follows: DTGVSQNPRHKITKRGQNVTFRCDPISEHNRLYWYRQTLGQGPEFLTYFQNEAQLEKSRLLSDRFSAERPKGSFSTLEIQRTEQGDSAMYLCASSRRQASFQETQYFGPGTRLLVL.

This clone has just a few counts. The gene calls are TRBV5-1 and TRBJ2-7; D might be TRBD2 (6 bases). Per germline, CDR1 SGHRS and CDR2 YFSETQ. The CDR3 has 14 residues. V was trimmed by 0 bases and J by 4 bases, leaving 11 bases between them. CDR3: CASSLEIGGYEQYF. For the CDR3, the DNA is TGCGCCAGCAGCTTGGAAATAGGAGGGTACGAGCAGTACTTC.

The J gene is TRBJ1-1, the V gene TRBV9; TRBD1 is a possible D gene (6 bases). Germline V gene lookup returns CDR1 SGDLS and CDR2 YYNGEE. The CDR3 covers 15 residues. Trimming pared 3 bases from V and 4 bases from J, leaving 16 bases between. CDR3 sequence: CASSAFRGLGTEAFF. CDR3 bases: TGTGCCAGCAGCGCCTTCAGGGGTTTGGGCACTGAAGCTTTCTTT.

The V gene is TRBV5-1, the J gene TRBJ2-7; tentatively, D is TRBD1 (5 bases). The V end was cut by 0 bases, the J end by 0 bases, with 10 bases between. This CDR3 spans 15 amino acids. The germline V gene encodes CDR1 SGHRS and CDR2 YFSETQ. The CDR3 DNA reads TGCGCCAGCAGCTTGGCAGCAGGGCTCTCCTACGAGCAGTACTTC. This codes for CASSLAAGLSYEQYF.

The rearrangement joins TRBV4-1 to TRBJ1-5; tentatively, D is TRBD1 (5 bases). From germline, CDR1 is MGHRA and CDR2 YSYEKL. The CDR3 totals 15 residues. The V gene lost 0 bases and the J gene lost 3 bases, with 9 bases spanning the gap. The CDR3 DNA sequence: TGCGCCAGCAGCCAAGAAGGACATACCAATCAGCCCCAGCATTTT. It is translated as CASSQEGHTNQPQHF.

The chain combines TRBV10-3 with TRBJ1-2, with 7 bases fitting TRBD1. CDR3 length: 13 amino acids. Per germline, CDR1 ENHRY and CDR2 SYGVKD. The V gene end was trimmed by 4 bases and the J gene end by 8 bases; junction bases not matched to a gene: 7. The CDR3 region has the DNA TGTGCCATCAGTGCTAGGCAGGGGGGAGGCTACACCTTC. Protein: CAISARQGGGYTF.

This chain connects TRBV6-6 to TRBJ1-4, with D perhaps TRBD1 (6 bases). This CDR3 has 16 residues. V was cut by 6 bases and J by 3 bases, with 17 bases left in between. Germline CDR1 reads MNHNY; CDR2 reads SVGAGI (reference sequence). As DNA, the CDR3 is TGTGCCAGCAGCCGCGGGACATTGGCCTCTAATGAAAAACTGTTTTTT. This encodes CASSRGTLASNEKLFF.

V is TRBV18 and J is TRBJ1-1; D possibly corresponds to TRBD1 (6 bases). CDR3 length equals 16 residues. Germline CDR1 reads KGHSH; CDR2 reads LQKENI. The V gene lost 3 bases and the J gene lost 2 bases, with 16 bases spanning the gap. The chain's CDR3 is CASSPTPPTGNTEAFF. CDR3 coding DNA: TGTGCCAGCTCACCCACCCCTCCGACAGGTAACACTGAAGCTTTCTTT.

The chain uses TRBV5-1 and TRBJ2-5; 11 bases fit TRBD2. This CDR3 is 17 amino acids long. Germline-derived CDR1 and CDR2 are SGHRS and YFSETQ. Trimming cost V 3 bases and J 5 bases; bases outside gene matches: 12. CDR3 in amino acids: CASSYGVSGGAGETQYF. Written as DNA, the CDR3 is TGCGCCAGCAGCTACGGAGTTAGCGGGGGGGCCGGGGAGACCCAGTACTTC. The full variable domain, in which reference TRBV5-1 and TRBJ2-5 provide the parts outside the CDR3, is KAGVTQTPRYLIKTRGQQVTLSCSPISGHRSVSWYQQTPGQGLQFLFEYFSETQRNKGNFPGRFSGRQFSNSRSEMNVSTLELGDSALYLCASSYGVSGGAGETQYFGPGTRLLVL.

This rearrangement joins TRBV7-3 to TRBJ2-1; 11 nucleotides align to TRBD2. This CDR3 is 16 amino acids long. The V segment lost 4 bases and the J segment 4 bases; nucleotides outside the gene matches: 6. CDR1 SGHTA and CDR2 FQGTGA come from the germline V gene. CDR3 sequence: CASSSFRLAGYNEQFF. DNA of the CDR3: TGTGCCAGCAGCTCCTTTAGACTAGCGGGGTACAATGAGCAGTTCTTC.

This chain links TRBV18 with TRBJ2-7; D not resolved. CDR3 length: 13 amino acids. V was shortened by 6 bases and J by 3 bases, with 12 bases between the two germline ends. The germline V gene encodes CDR1 KGHSH and CDR2 LQKENI. The chain's CDR3 is CASSAAGLYEQYF. CDR3 DNA: TGTGCCAGCTCCGCAGCTGGGCTCTACGAGCAGTACTTC.

The chain carries TRBV5-1 and TRBJ2-1; D tentatively fits TRBD1 or TRBD2 (5 bases each). Germline V gene lookup returns CDR1 SGHRS and CDR2 YFSETQ. V lost 0 bases and J lost 3, with 10 bases in between. This CDR3 spans 15 amino acids. The CDR3 sequence: CASSLDGGGYNEQFF. The CDR3 nucleotides are TGCGCCAGCAGCTTGGATGGTGGGGGCTACAATGAGCAGTTCTTC.

The DNA of the CDR3 is TGTGCCAGTAATCATCGGGTAGCAACTAATGAAAAACTGTTTTTT. This encodes CASNHRVATNEKLFF. The rearrangement links TRBV19 to TRBJ1-4; D unresolved. This CDR3 region has 15 residues. V shed 7 bases and J shed 0 bases, with 12 bases lying between them. The germline gives CDR1 LNHDA, CDR2 SQIVND (reference sequence).

The chain is built from TRBV13 and TRBJ2-7, with 7 bases aligning to TRBD1. CDR1 is PRHDT and CDR2 is FYEKMQ in the germline V gene (reference sequence). Losses at the gene ends were 5 bases for V and 0 bases for J; bases not matched to a gene: 4. The CDR3 has 14 residues. In DNA, the CDR3 is TGTGCCAGCAGCATACAGGGGAGCTCCTACGAGCAGTACTTC. This codes for CASSIQGSSYEQYF.

The V call is TRBV10-1, the J call TRBJ2-1; D gene unclear. The germline CDR1 and CDR2 sequences are WNHNN and SYGVQD (reference sequence). This CDR3 has 12 residues. Trimming took 3 bases from V and 10 from J, leaving 10 bases between them. The CDR3 protein is CASSDVGFEQFF. The CDR3 DNA is TGCGCCAGCAGTGATGTTGGCTTCGAGCAGTTCTTC.

The chain has TRBV18 and TRBJ2-1; TRBD1 matches 8 bases. The CDR3 loop spans 18 amino acids. CDR1 and CDR2 from the germline V gene are KGHSH and LQKENI. With V trimmed by 6 bases and J by 0 bases, 13 bases remained unmatched. The chain's CDR3 is CASSPGQQGVGSYNEQFF. The CDR3 region has the DNA TGTGCCAGCTCCCCCGGCCAACAGGGGGTTGGCTCCTACAATGAGCAGTTCTTC.

This chain joins TRBV6-6 and TRBJ2-5, with a tentative D call TRBD2 (7 bases). Trimming took 0 bases from V and 1 from J, leaving 12 bases between them. This CDR3 is built from 16 residues. Germline lookup yields CDR1 MNHNY and CDR2 SVGAGI (reference sequence). CDR3 sequence: CASSYSLGGGQETQYF. The CDR3 nucleotides are TGTGCCAGCAGTTACTCACTGGGAGGGGGCCAAGAGACCCAGTACTTC.

The CDR3 is CASSSGGSNFYEQYF. DNA for the CDR3: TGTGCCAGCAGCTCGGGGGGTTCCAACTTCTACGAGCAGTACTTC. J is TRBJ2-7 and V is TRBV2, with 7 bases matching TRBD2. The CDR3 runs to 15 residues. Per the germline V gene, CDR1 is SNHLY and CDR2 is FYNNEI. V was pared by 6 bases and J by 3 bases, with 11 bases of the junction left unmatched.

The chain has TRBV4-1 and TRBJ1-1; D remains ambiguous. Germline values: CDR1 MGHRA, CDR2 YSYEKL. The CDR3 has 14 amino acids. The V and J ends lost 1 base and 7 bases respectively, with 13 bases between them. CDR3 in amino acids: CASSQAEILIEAFF. CDR3 nucleotide sequence: TGCGCCAGCAGCCAAGCCGAGATCCTGATTGAAGCTTTCTTT.

The genes are TRBV3-1 (or the pseudogene TRBV3-2) and TRBJ1-2, with D perhaps matching TRBD1 (6 bases). In germline, CDR1 is LGHDT, CDR2 YNNKEL (reference sequence). This CDR3 has 15 residues. Trimming stripped 3 bases from V and 4 bases from J, with 15 bases between. The CDR3 region has the DNA TGTGCCAGCAGCCACCCGGGGGGGGCCGTCTATGGCTACACCTTC. This translates into CASSHPGGAVYGYTF.

The V gene is TRBV6-2 or TRBV6-3, the J gene TRBJ2-7; D unresolved. Germline CDR1 MNHEY, CDR2 SVGEGT. The CDR3 has 15 amino acids. V was shortened by 6 bases and J by 0 bases, with 15 bases between the two germline ends. Here the CDR3 DNA reads TGTGCCAGCAGCCCCCCCCGCGTGAACTCCTACGAGCAGTACTTC. Residues: CASSPPRVNSYEQYF.

This chain links TRBV29-1 with TRBJ2-5; 16 bases agree with TRBD2. The CDR3 is made up of 18 amino acids. Germline V gives CDR1 SQVTM, CDR2 ANQGSEA. V was pared by 6 bases and J by 7 bases, with 17 bases of the junction left unmatched. The DNA of the CDR3 is TGCAGCGTCCCTATACCGGGACTAGCGGGGGGGCTGATGAGGACCCAGTACTTC. Residues: CSVPIPGLAGGLMRTQYF.

This clone came up once. The V and J genes are TRBV19 and TRBJ1-6; D remains ambiguous. Trimming pared 6 bases from V and 12 bases from J, leaving 24 bases between. Germline-derived CDR1 and CDR2 are LNHDA and SQIVND (reference sequence). The CDR3 runs to 16 residues. The DNA of the CDR3 is TGTGCCAGTAGCGGGCCCTTTCCAGCCCGTAGGGTACCCCTCCACTTT. As protein: CASSGPFPARRVPLHF. The whole variable domain, filled in from reference TRBV19 and TRBJ1-6, reads DGGITQSPKYLFRKEGQNVTLSCEQNLNHDAMYWYRQDPGQGLRLIYYSQIVNDFQKGDIAEGYSVSREKKESFPLTVTSAQKNPTAFYLCASSGPFPARRVPLHFGNGTRLTVT.

The V gene is TRBV6-2 or TRBV6-3, the J gene TRBJ2-7; TRBD1 agrees at 7 bases. V was pared by 2 bases and J by 5 bases, with 6 bases of the junction left unmatched. CDR3 length: 14 amino acids. The V gene's germline CDR1 is MNHEY and CDR2 SVGEGT. The CDR3 DNA follows: TGTGCCAGCAGTTACGACAGGGTAGACGACGAGCAGTACTTC. Translated, it gives CASSYDRVDDEQYF.

The chain joins TRBV29-1 to TRBJ1-6; D ambiguous. Per the germline V gene, CDR1 is SQVTM and CDR2 is ANQGSEA. The CDR3 has 13 amino acids. V was shortened by 4 bases and J by 12 bases, with 16 bases between the two germline ends. The CDR3 DNA follows: TGCAGCGTTGTGTTTCGGGGAAGAGAACCCCTCCACTTT. Translated, it gives CSVVFRGREPLHF.